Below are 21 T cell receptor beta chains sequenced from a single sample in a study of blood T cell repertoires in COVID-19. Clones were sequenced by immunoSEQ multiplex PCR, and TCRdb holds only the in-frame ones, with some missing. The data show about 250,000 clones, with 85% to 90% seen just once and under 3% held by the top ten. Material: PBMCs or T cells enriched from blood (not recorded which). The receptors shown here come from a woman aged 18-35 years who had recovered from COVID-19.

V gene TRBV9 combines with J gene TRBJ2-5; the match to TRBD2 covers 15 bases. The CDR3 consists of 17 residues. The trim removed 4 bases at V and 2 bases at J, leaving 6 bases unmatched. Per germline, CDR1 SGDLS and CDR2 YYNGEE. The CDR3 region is CASSRGLAGGLQETQYF. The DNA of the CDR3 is TGTGCCAGCAGCCGGGGACTAGCGGGGGGCTTGCAAGAGACCCAGTACTTC.

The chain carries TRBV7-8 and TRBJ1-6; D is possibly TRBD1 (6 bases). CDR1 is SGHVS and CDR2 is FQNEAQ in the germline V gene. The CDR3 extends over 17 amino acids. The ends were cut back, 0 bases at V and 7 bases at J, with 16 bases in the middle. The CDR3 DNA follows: TGTGCCAGCAGCTTAGCACAGGGTGGACAGCTCAATTCACCCCTCCACTTT. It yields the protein CASSLAQGGQLNSPLHF.

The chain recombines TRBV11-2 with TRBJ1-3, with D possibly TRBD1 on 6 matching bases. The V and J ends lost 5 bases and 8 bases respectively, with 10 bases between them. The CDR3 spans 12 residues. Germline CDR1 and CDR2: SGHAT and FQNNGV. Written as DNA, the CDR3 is TGTGCCAGCAGCCTGCAGGGGTACACCATATATTTT. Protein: CASSLQGYTIYF. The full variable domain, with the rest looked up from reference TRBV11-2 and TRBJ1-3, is EAGVAQSPRYKIIEKRQSVAFWCNPISGHATLYWYQQILGQGPKLLIQFQNNGVVDDSQLPKDRFSAERLKGVDSTLKIQPAKLEDSAVYLCASSLQGYTIYFGEGSWLTVV.

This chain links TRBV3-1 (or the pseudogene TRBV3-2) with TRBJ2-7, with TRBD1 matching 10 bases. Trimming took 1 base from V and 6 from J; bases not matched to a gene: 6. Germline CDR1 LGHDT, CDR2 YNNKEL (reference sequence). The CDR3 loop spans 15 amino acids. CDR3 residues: CASSQGGQGVIEQYF. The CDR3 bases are TGTGCCAGCAGCCAAGGAGGACAGGGGGTTATCGAGCAGTACTTC.

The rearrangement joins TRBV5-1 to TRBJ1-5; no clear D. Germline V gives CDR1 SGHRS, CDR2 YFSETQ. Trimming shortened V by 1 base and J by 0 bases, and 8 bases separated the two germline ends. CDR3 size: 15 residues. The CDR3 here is CASSLSPGSNQPQHF. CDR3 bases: TGCGCCAGCAGCTTGTCCCCAGGTAGCAATCAGCCCCAGCATTTT. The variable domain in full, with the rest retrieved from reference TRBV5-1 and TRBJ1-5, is KAGVTQTPRYLIKTRGQQVTLSCSPISGHRSVSWYQQTPGQGLQFLFEYFSETQRNKGNFPGRFSGRQFSNSRSEMNVSTLELGDSALYLCASSLSPGSNQPQHFGDGTRLSIL.

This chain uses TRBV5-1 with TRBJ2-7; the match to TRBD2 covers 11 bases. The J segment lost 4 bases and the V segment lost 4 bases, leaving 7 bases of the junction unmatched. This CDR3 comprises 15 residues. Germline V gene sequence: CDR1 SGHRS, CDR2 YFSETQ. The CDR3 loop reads CASSVGASGGYEQYF. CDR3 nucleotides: TGCGCCAGCAGCGTTGGGGCTAGCGGGGGGTACGAGCAGTACTTC.

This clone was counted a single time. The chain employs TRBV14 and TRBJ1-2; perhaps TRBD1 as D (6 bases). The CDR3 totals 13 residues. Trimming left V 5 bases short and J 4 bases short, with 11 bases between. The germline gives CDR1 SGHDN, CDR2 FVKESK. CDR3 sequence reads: CASSLLDSYGYTF. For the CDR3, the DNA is TGTGCCAGCAGCTTATTGGACAGCTATGGCTACACCTTC.

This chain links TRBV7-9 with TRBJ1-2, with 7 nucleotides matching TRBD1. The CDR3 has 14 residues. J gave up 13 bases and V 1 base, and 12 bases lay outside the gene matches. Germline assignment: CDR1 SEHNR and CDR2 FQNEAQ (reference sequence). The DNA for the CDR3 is TGTGCCAGCAGCTTAGTCGCCCCGGGACAGTCTCTCACCTTC. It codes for CASSLVAPGQSLTF. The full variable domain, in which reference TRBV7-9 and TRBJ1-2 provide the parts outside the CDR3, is DTGVSQNPRHKITKRGQNVTFRCDPISEHNRLYWYRQTLGQGPEFLTYFQNEAQLEKSRLLSDRFSAERPKGSFSTLEIQRTEQGDSAMYLCASSLVAPGQSLTFGSGTRLTVV.

This chain's CDR3 is CASSPASGGTNTGELFF. CDR3 in DNA: TGTGCCAGCTCACCGGCTAGCGGGGGGACGAACACCGGGGAGCTGTTTTTT. The chain uses TRBV18 and TRBJ2-2, with 11 positions matching TRBD2. V was pared by 3 bases and J by 0 bases, with 3 bases of the junction left unmatched. The CDR3 consists of 17 residues. Looked up from germline, CDR1 is KGHSH and CDR2 is LQKENI.

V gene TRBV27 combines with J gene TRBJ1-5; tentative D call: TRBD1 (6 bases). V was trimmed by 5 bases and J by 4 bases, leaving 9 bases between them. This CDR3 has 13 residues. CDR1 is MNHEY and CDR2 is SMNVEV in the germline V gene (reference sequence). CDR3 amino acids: CASSKGQNQPQHF. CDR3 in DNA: TGTGCCAGCAGTAAGGGACAAAATCAGCCCCAGCATTTT.

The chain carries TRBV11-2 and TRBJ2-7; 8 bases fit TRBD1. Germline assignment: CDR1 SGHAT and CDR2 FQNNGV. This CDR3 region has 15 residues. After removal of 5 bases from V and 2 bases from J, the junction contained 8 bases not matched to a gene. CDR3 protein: CASSIPGQAAYEQYF. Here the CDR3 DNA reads TGTGCCAGCAGCATCCCGGGACAGGCCGCCTACGAGCAGTACTTC.

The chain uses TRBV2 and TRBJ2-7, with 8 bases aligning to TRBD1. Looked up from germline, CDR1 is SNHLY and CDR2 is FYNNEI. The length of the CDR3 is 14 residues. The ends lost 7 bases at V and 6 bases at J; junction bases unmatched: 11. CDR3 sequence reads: CASTDTRGLGEQYF. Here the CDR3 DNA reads TGTGCCAGCACCGATACCAGGGGGCTTGGCGAGCAGTACTTC.

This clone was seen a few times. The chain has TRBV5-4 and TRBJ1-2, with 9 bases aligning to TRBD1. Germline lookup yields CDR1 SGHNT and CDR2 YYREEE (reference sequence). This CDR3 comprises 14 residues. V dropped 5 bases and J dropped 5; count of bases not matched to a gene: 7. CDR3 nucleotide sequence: TGTGCCAGCAGTCCGGACAGGGGTTATTATGGCTACACCTTC. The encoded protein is CASSPDRGYYGYTF.

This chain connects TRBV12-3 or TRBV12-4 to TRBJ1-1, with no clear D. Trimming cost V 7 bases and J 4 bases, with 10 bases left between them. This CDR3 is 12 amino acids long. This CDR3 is CASKTGFTEAFF. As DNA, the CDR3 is TGTGCCAGCAAAACGGGGTTCACTGAAGCTTTCTTT.

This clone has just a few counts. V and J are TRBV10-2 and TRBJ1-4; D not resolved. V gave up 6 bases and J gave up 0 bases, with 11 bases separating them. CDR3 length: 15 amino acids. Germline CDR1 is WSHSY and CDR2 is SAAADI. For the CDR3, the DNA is TGCGCCAGCAGACAATCAGTGGCAACTAATGAAAAACTGTTTTTT. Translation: CASRQSVATNEKLFF.

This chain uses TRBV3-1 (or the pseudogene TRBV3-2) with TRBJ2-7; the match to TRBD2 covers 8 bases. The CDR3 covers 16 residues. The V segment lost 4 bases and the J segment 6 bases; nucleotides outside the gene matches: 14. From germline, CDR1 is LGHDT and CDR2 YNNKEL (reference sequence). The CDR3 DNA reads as TGTGCCAGCAGCCTGGGGGGCAGCGGGGGTAATTCCGAGCAGTACTTC. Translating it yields CASSLGGSGGNSEQYF.

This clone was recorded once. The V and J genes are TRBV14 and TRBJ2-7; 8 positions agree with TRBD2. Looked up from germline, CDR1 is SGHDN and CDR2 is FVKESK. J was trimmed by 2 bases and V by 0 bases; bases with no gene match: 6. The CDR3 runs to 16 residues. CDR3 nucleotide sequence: TGTGCCAGCAGCCAAGAGGTAACTAGCGGAACCTACGAGCAGTACTTC. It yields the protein CASSQEVTSGTYEQYF.

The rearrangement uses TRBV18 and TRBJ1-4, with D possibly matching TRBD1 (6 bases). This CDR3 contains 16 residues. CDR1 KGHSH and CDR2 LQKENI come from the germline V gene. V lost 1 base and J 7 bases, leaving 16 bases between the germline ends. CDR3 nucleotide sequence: TGTGCCAGCTCACCACTAGAAACAGGGATTGGTGAAAAACTGTTTTTT. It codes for CASSPLETGIGEKLFF.

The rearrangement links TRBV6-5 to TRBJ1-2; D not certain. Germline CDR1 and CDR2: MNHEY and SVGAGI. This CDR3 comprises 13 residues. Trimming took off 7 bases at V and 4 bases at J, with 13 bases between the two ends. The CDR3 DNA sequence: TGTGCCAGCACTCTGAGCGCCCTCTATGGCTACACCTTC. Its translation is CASTLSALYGYTF.

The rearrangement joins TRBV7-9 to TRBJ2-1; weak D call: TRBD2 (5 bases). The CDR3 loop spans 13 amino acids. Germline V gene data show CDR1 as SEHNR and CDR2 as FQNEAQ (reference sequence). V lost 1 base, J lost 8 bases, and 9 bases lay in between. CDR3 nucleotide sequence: TGTGCCAGCAGCTTAGGAGGGCGTGATGAGCAGTTCTTC. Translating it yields CASSLGGRDEQFF. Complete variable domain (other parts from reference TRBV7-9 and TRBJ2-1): DTGVSQNPRHKITKRGQNVTFRCDPISEHNRLYWYRQTLGQGPEFLTYFQNEAQLEKSRLLSDRFSAERPKGSFSTLEIQRTEQGDSAMYLCASSLGGRDEQFFGPGTRLTVL.

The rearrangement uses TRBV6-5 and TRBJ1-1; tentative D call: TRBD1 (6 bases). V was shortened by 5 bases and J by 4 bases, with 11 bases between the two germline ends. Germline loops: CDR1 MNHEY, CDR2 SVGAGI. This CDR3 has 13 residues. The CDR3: CASSRTGFTEAFF. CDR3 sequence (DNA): TGTGCCAGCAGTCGAACAGGGTTCACTGAAGCTTTCTTT.